Presented here are 31 T cell receptor beta chains from one specimen sequenced in a study of regulatory and conventional T cells in RAG deficiency. Only in-frame clones appear in the TCRdb table, and some are missing; sequencing was by immunoSEQ multiplex PCR. The sample carries some 28,000 clones, 85% to 95% recorded once. The sorted regulatory T cells were CD4+, CD25-high and CD127-low, with genomic DNA sequenced. In addition, the sample was reused for a study of regulatory T cells. That publication notes: The primer mix had 52 TRBV and 13 TRBJ primers.

The material sequenced was Tregs sorted from blood. These TCRs come from a human donor in good health.

The V gene is TRBV7-9, the J gene TRBJ2-7, with TRBD1 matching over 12 bases. This CDR3 has 17 amino acids. The germline gives CDR1 SEHNR, CDR2 FQNEAQ (reference sequence). Losses at the gene ends were 4 bases for V and 3 bases for J; bases not matched to a gene: 10. The CDR3 sequence is CASSSGTGGGRLYEQYF. The CDR3 DNA reads as TGTGCCAGCAGCTCCGGGACAGGGGGCGGTCGCCTCTACGAGCAGTACTTC.

The chain has TRBV6-5 and TRBJ2-5; 7 bases agree with TRBD1. The CDR3 consists of 13 residues. V gave up 4 bases and J gave up 4 bases; unmatched junction bases: 3. Germline CDR1 and CDR2: MNHEY and SVGAGI. CDR3: CASSFSGGETQYF. The CDR3 DNA is TGTGCCAGCAGTTTCTCAGGGGGAGAGACCCAGTACTTC.

The table lists this clone with a count of one. V and J are TRBV9 and TRBJ2-1; D ambiguous. The germline gives CDR1 SGDLS, CDR2 YYNGEE. V lost 0 bases, J lost 0 bases, and 7 bases lay in between. The CDR3 runs 15 residues. The CDR3 loop is CASSVGQSSYNEQFF. CDR3 DNA sequence: TGTGCCAGCAGCGTAGGTCAAAGCTCCTACAATGAGCAGTTCTTC.

V usage is TRBV15 and J usage is TRBJ2-1; D not resolved. Trimming left V 3 bases short and J 7 bases short, with 4 bases between. Germline V lookup: CDR1 LNHNV, CDR2 YYDKDF (reference sequence). The CDR3 runs to 11 residues. The DNA for the CDR3 is TGTGCCACCAGCAGTGGAAATGAGCAGTTCTTC. This encodes CATSSGNEQFF.

The chain carries TRBV5-1 and TRBJ2-5; 8 nucleotides align to TRBD2. This CDR3 contains 16 residues. V dropped 0 bases and J dropped 7; count of bases not matched to a gene: 11. CDR1 and CDR2 from the germline V gene are SGHRS and YFSETQ. The CDR3 sequence is CASSLGSGAGTTTQYF. In nucleotides, the CDR3 is TGCGCCAGCAGCTTGGGTAGCGGGGCCGGGACCACGACCCAGTACTTC.

This sequence joins TRBV14 and TRBJ1-1; D unclear. Germline V lookup: CDR1 SGHDN, CDR2 FVKESK. The CDR3 runs 14 residues. Trimming removed 4 bases from V and 4 bases from J, with 13 bases in between. The chain's CDR3 is CASSPRGVSTEAFF. For the CDR3, the DNA is TGTGCCAGCAGCCCTCGGGGAGTAAGCACTGAAGCTTTCTTT.

J is TRBJ2-5 and V is TRBV7-6; no firm D call. Trimming removed 3 bases at V and 6 bases at J, with 8 bases between. Germline lookup yields CDR1 SGHVS and CDR2 FNYEAQ. The CDR3 covers 12 residues. The CDR3 spells CASSFARKTQYF. Here the CDR3 DNA reads TGTGCCAGCAGCTTCGCTCGGAAGACCCAGTACTTC.

The genes are TRBV10-1 and TRBJ2-2; tentatively, D is TRBD1 (6 bases). The ends were cut back, 3 bases at V and 15 bases at J, with 14 bases in the middle. Germline CDR1 is WNHNN and CDR2 is SYGVQD (reference sequence). CDR3 size: 12 residues. CDR3 nucleotides: TGCGCCAGCAGTGAACCAGGACAGTTGTTGTTTTTT. Its translation is CASSEPGQLLFF.

J is TRBJ1-2 and V is TRBV5-1; TRBD1 matches 9 bases. The CDR3 is 14 residues long. Germline loops: CDR1 SGHRS, CDR2 YFSETQ. Losses at the gene ends were 0 bases for V and 3 bases for J; bases not matched to a gene: 0. The CDR3 DNA sequence: TGCGCCAGCAGCTTGGGACAGGGGGACTATGGCTACACCTTC. Protein: CASSLGQGDYGYTF.

V gene TRBV6-4 combines with J gene TRBJ1-4; 7 bases align to TRBD1. After removal of 4 bases from V and 8 bases from J, the junction contained 4 bases not matched to a gene. Germline CDR1 is MRHNA and CDR2 is SNTAGT. The CDR3 runs to 13 residues. CDR3 sequence (DNA): TGTGCCAGCAGTGCCCCGACAGGGGAAAAACTGTTTTTT. This gives the protein CASSAPTGEKLFF.

The rearrangement uses TRBV20-1 and TRBJ1-2; D is possibly TRBD1 (6 bases). The CDR3 loop spans 11 amino acids. Trimming shortened V by 6 bases and J by 6 bases, and 11 bases separated the two germline ends. Per the germline V gene, CDR1 is DFQATT and CDR2 is SNEGSKA (reference sequence). The CDR3 sequence: CSARTDNGYTF. DNA for the CDR3: TGCAGTGCCCGGACAGATAATGGCTACACCTTC.

This clone was observed a single time. The chain uses TRBV6-1 and TRBJ2-1; tentatively, D is TRBD2 (5 bases). Germline V gene data show CDR1 as MNHNS and CDR2 as SASEGT. Trimming left V 4 bases short and J 3 bases short, with 13 bases between. The CDR3 totals 15 residues. The CDR3 bases are TGTGCCAGCAGTGGAGGGAATTTCTACTACAATGAGCAGTTCTTC. Its translation: CASSGGNFYYNEQFF.

The genes are TRBV4-1 and TRBJ1-2, with D unresolved. V dropped 4 bases and J dropped 4 bases, with 13 bases sitting between them. Per germline, CDR1 MGHRA and CDR2 YSYEKL. CDR3 length: 14 residues. DNA of the CDR3: TGCGCCAGCAGCCCGAGTCAAGGAGCCTATGGCTACACCTTC. Its protein product is CASSPSQGAYGYTF.

The chain has TRBV6-5 and TRBJ1-5; 9 bases agree with TRBD1. The V segment lost 7 bases and the J segment 3 bases; nucleotides outside the gene matches: 7. Germline CDR1 MNHEY, CDR2 SVGAGI. The CDR3 is made up of 15 amino acids. The CDR3: CASTPGQGLNQPQHF. DNA of the CDR3: TGTGCCAGCACCCCGGGACAGGGACTCAATCAGCCCCAGCATTTT.

The chain couples TRBV30 to TRBJ2-5; 8 bases align to TRBD2. Losses at the gene ends were 4 bases for V and 3 bases for J; bases not matched to a gene: 7. The CDR3 has 14 residues. Germline loops: CDR1 GTSNPN, CDR2 SVGIG (reference sequence). The CDR3 reads CAWNSQLAEETQYF. CDR3 coding DNA: TGTGCCTGGAATAGCCAACTAGCGGAAGAGACCCAGTACTTC.

CDR3 in DNA: TGTGCCAGCAGCCAAGACAGGCTGAACACTGAAGCTTTCTTT. Its protein product is CASSQDRLNTEAFF. The gene calls are TRBV11-2 and TRBJ1-1; perhaps TRBD1 as D (6 bases). Germline CDR1 reads SGHAT; CDR2 reads FQNNGV. Trimming shortened V by 5 bases and J by 0 bases, and 10 bases separated the two germline ends. The CDR3 runs to 14 residues.

The gene calls are TRBV5-4 and TRBJ2-7; D gene uncertain. The CDR3 is 16 amino acids. The V gene lost 4 bases and the J gene lost 0 bases, with 17 bases spanning the gap. The V gene's germline CDR1 is SGHNT and CDR2 YYREEE (reference sequence). DNA of the CDR3: TGTGCCAGCAGCACCCCACTTGGCCTCAGCTCCTACGAGCAGTACTTC. Protein product: CASSTPLGLSSYEQYF.

The rearrangement joins TRBV2 to TRBJ1-2; 11 nucleotides line up with TRBD1. V lost 6 bases to trimming and J lost 7 bases; unmatched junction nucleotides: 4. The CDR3 covers 13 residues. Germline V lookup: CDR1 SNHLY, CDR2 FYNNEI. The CDR3 DNA reads TGTGCCAGCAGCGGGACAGGGGGGTTTGGCTACACCTTC. Encoded protein: CASSGTGGFGYTF.

DNA for the CDR3: TGTGCCAGCAGCTTACGGGACAATGAGCAGTTCTTC. Protein: CASSLRDNEQFF. The chain links TRBV11-3 to TRBJ2-1, with no clear D. Germline-derived CDR1 and CDR2 are SGHNT and YENEEA. Between the trimmed V and J ends, which lost 2 bases and 5 bases, there was a span of 4 bases. The CDR3 totals 12 residues.

This chain links TRBV25-1 with TRBJ2-2, with 10 bases matching TRBD2. Per the germline V gene, CDR1 is MGHDK and CDR2 is SYGVNS. The V and J ends lost 5 bases and 6 bases, in that order; junction bases with no gene match: 9. This CDR3 is built from 16 residues. CDR3 protein: CASSPKTSGLAGELFF. The CDR3 region has the DNA TGTGCCAGCAGTCCAAAGACTAGCGGGCTTGCCGGGGAGCTGTTTTTT.

The chain links TRBV5-1 to TRBJ1-2, with 8 nucleotides matching TRBD1. CDR1 and CDR2 (germline): SGHRS, YFSETQ. V was clipped by 1 base and J by 4 bases; unmatched bases: 9. The CDR3 has 16 residues. In DNA, the CDR3 is TGCGCCAGCAGCTTGCTAGCAGGGGGCCAGGGCTATGGCTACACCTTC. It is translated as CASSLLAGGQGYGYTF.

This clone was seen a handful of times. This sequence joins TRBV6-6 and TRBJ1-2, with unresolved D. The V gene lost 2 bases and the J gene lost 2 bases, with 6 bases spanning the gap. Per germline, CDR1 MNHNY and CDR2 SVGAGI (reference sequence). There are 13 residues in the CDR3. The CDR3 DNA reads TGTGCCAGCAGTTACAGGGAAAACTATGGCTACACCTTC. It is translated as CASSYRENYGYTF.

In this sample, this clone turned up once. V is TRBV7-9 and J is TRBJ2-3; TRBD1 might be the D (6 bases). V was trimmed by 3 bases and J by 5 bases, leaving 6 bases between them. The CDR3 contains 12 residues. Germline CDR1 is SEHNR and CDR2 is FQNEAQ (reference sequence). In nucleotides, the CDR3 is TGTGCCAGCAGCTTCAGGGGAGATACGCAGTATTTT. Translating it yields CASSFRGDTQYF. Filled out from reference TRBV7-9 and TRBJ2-3, the complete variable domain reads DTGVSQNPRHKITKRGQNVTFRCDPISEHNRLYWYRQTLGQGPEFLTYFQNEAQLEKSRLLSDRFSAERPKGSFSTLEIQRTEQGDSAMYLCASSFRGDTQYFGPGTRLTVL.

This chain joins TRBV7-7 and TRBJ1-1; D might be TRBD1 (5 bases). The CDR3 covers 13 residues. CDR1 SSHAT and CDR2 FNYEAQ come from the germline V gene (reference sequence). Here the CDR3 DNA reads TGTTCTGGGGGTATTTGGGGCCACACTGAAGCTTTCTTT. Protein product: CSGGIWGHTEAFF.

The chain carries TRBV6-5 and TRBJ2-7; D is perhaps TRBD1 (5 bases). V lost 3 bases, J lost 2 bases, and 14 bases lay in between. Germline V CDR1 and CDR2: MNHEY, SVGAGI. The CDR3 is 15 amino acids. The CDR3 DNA reads TGTGCCAGCAGTTATTTGTCAGGGCCAACCTACGAGCAGTACTTC. This encodes CASSYLSGPTYEQYF.

The V call is TRBV7-9, the J call TRBJ2-3; 9 nucleotides line up with TRBD2. This CDR3 spans 18 amino acids. Trimming at V came to 0 bases and at J to 5 bases, leaving 12 bases not matched to a gene. Germline CDR1 reads SEHNR; CDR2 reads FQNEAQ (reference sequence). The CDR3 DNA follows: TGTGCCAGCAGCTTAGCCCTTAAAAGCGGGGGGATTGGAGATACGCAGTATTTT. Translation: CASSLALKSGGIGDTQYF.

The V call is TRBV5-6, the J call TRBJ1-2; tentative D call: TRBD1 (6 bases). The CDR3 is made up of 16 amino acids. V was cut by 0 bases and J by 1 base, with 13 bases left in between. Germline CDR1 is SGHDT and CDR2 is YYEEEE. For the CDR3, the DNA is TGTGCCAGCAGCTTGGATGGGCAGGGGCTTAACTATGGCTACACCTTC. Its protein is CASSLDGQGLNYGYTF.

This clone was recorded only once. This chain connects TRBV25-1 to TRBJ1-3; a weak D match, TRBD1 (5 bases). The CDR3 is 14 amino acids. The V gene's germline CDR1 is MGHDK and CDR2 SYGVNS. V was shortened by 3 bases and J by 2 bases, with 8 bases between the two germline ends. DNA for the CDR3: TGTGCCAGCAGTGATCCAGGGACTGGAAACACCATATATTTT. Translated, it gives CASSDPGTGNTIYF.

This clone has just a few counts. V is TRBV5-1 and J is TRBJ2-5, with a weak D call TRBD1 (6 bases). This CDR3 contains 16 residues. Germline V CDR1 and CDR2: SGHRS, YFSETQ. Trimming removed 4 bases from V and 4 bases from J, with 20 bases in between. The CDR3 is CASSRGWGSSGETQYF. CDR3 nucleotide sequence: TGCGCCAGCAGCAGGGGGTGGGGCAGTTCGGGAGAGACCCAGTACTTC.

V and J are TRBV7-3 and TRBJ1-1; TRBD1 might be the D (5 bases). This CDR3 region has 16 residues. Per the germline V gene, CDR1 is SGHTA and CDR2 is FQGTGA. With 5 bases removed from V and 8 bases from J, the gap between germline ends came to 24 bases. The CDR3 reads CASSPFPQGLPTEAFF. CDR3 coding DNA: TGTGCCAGCAGCCCATTTCCCCAGGGACTCCCCACAGAAGCTTTCTTT.

The DNA of the CDR3 is TGCGCCAGCAGCTTCGGGACTAGGGGCCCAGGCGGGGAGCTGTTTTTT. It translates to CASSFGTRGPGGELFF. The chain recombines TRBV5-1 with TRBJ2-2; 8 bases map to TRBD2. Per germline, CDR1 SGHRS and CDR2 YFSETQ. The CDR3 has 16 residues. The trim removed 2 bases at V and 7 bases at J, leaving 10 bases unmatched.